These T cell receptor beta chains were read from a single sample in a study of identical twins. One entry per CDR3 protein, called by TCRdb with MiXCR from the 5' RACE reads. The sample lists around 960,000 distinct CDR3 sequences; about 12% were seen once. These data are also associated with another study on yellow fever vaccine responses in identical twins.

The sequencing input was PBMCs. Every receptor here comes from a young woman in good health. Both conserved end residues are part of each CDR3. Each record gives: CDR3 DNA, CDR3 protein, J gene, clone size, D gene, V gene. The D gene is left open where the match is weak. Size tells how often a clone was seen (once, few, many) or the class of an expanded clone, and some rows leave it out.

DNA: TGTGCTAGTGGTCAATCAGACTGGGGCCCCATATATTTT; CDR3: CASGQSDWGPIYF; J: TRBJ1-3; size: few; D: .; V: TRBV12-5
DNA: TGTGCCAGCAGTTTCTCTAGCGCGGGGGAGCTGTTTTTT; CDR3: CASSFSSAGELFF; J: TRBJ2-2; size: .; D: .; V: TRBV6-6
DNA: TGTGCCAGCAGCTTAGCTGACAGCGGGGGGGCGGGGGAGCAGTTCTTC; CDR3: CASSLADSGGAGEQFF; J: TRBJ2-1; size: .; D: TRBD2; V: TRBV11-2
DNA: TGTGCCAGCAGTTTCGGGTCTCTAGATACGCAGTATTTT; CDR3: CASSFGSLDTQYF; J: TRBJ2-3; size: many; D: .; V: TRBV27
DNA: TGTGCCAGCAAGCTTGGGCCAGCAGGAGCGAACACCGGGGAGCTGTTTTTT; CDR3: CASKLGPAGANTGELFF; J: TRBJ2-2; size: .; D: .; V: TRBV6-1
DNA: TGTGCCATCGGGGCAGGACAGGGGGCGCAAAACGAGCAGTACTTC; CDR3: CAIGAGQGAQNEQYF; J: TRBJ2-7; size: few; D: TRBD1; V: TRBV24-1
DNA: TGTGCCATCAGGAATAATAGCAATCAGCCCCAGCATTTT; CDR3: CAIRNNSNQPQHF; J: TRBJ1-5; size: few; D: .; V: TRBV10-3
DNA: TGTGCCAGCAGTTCCCTCGACAGGGACTATGGCTACACCTTC; CDR3: CASSSLDRDYGYTF; J: TRBJ1-2; size: .; D: TRBD1; V: TRBV6-2/TRBV6-3
DNA: TGCGCCAGCAGTGAAACCGGCAGGGGGAACACCGGGGAGCTGTTTTTT; CDR3: CASSETGRGNTGELFF; J: TRBJ2-2; size: .; D: .; V: TRBV10-1
DNA: TGTGCCAGCAGTTTGGGTTCTAGCGGGACCAATGAGCAGTTCTTC; CDR3: CASSLGSSGTNEQFF; J: TRBJ2-1; size: few; D: TRBD2; V: TRBV12-3/TRBV12-4
DNA: TGCAGCGTTCTTCCGCGGGACCCGTACAATGAGCAGTTCTTC; CDR3: CSVLPRDPYNEQFF; J: TRBJ2-1; size: .; D: .; V: TRBV29-1
DNA: TGTGCCAGCATCAAGCTAGCGGGAGGGCCCTATGAGCAGTTCTTC; CDR3: CASIKLAGGPYEQFF; J: TRBJ2-1; size: .; D: TRBD2; V: TRBV27
DNA: TGCGCCAGCAGCCCTCTACGACAAGTCCCCACAGATACGCAGTATTTT; CDR3: CASSPLRQVPTDTQYF; J: TRBJ2-3; size: few; D: .; V: TRBV5-1
DNA: TGTGCCATCAGAGATAAGGACAGCTTGAACACTGAAGCTTTCTTT; CDR3: CAIRDKDSLNTEAFF; J: TRBJ1-1; size: .; D: .; V: TRBV10-3
DNA: TGTGCCAGCAGTTACGTGGTGTGGGAGACCCAGTACTTC; CDR3: CASSYVVWETQYF; J: TRBJ2-5; size: few; D: .; V: TRBV6-2/TRBV6-3
DNA: TGTGCCAGCAGTCCACTAGCGGGAGGGCTTACCGGGGAGCTGTTTTTT; CDR3: CASSPLAGGLTGELFF; J: TRBJ2-2; size: many; D: TRBD2; V: TRBV12-3/TRBV12-4
DNA: TGTGCCAGCAGCCAGAGTACAGGGGGCAGTGAAAAACTGTTTTTT; CDR3: CASSQSTGGSEKLFF; J: TRBJ1-4; size: many; D: TRBD1; V: TRBV3-1
DNA: TGTGCCAGCGCCGACCGGAAGGGTATGGGGGGGCATGAGCAGTTCTTC; CDR3: CASADRKGMGGHEQFF; J: TRBJ2-1; size: .; D: .; V: TRBV7-9
DNA: TGTGCCACCAGCAGAGATCAGGGGTTGAACACTGAAGCTTTCTTT; CDR3: CATSRDQGLNTEAFF; J: TRBJ1-1; size: few; D: .; V: TRBV15
DNA: TGTGCCAGCAGTCCCCGGACTAGCGGGAGGTTAGACGAGCAGTACTTC; CDR3: CASSPRTSGRLDEQYF; J: TRBJ2-7; size: few; D: TRBD2; V: TRBV12-3/TRBV12-4
DNA: TGTGCCAGCATCGACAGCCAGGGTCGGGTAACCGGGGAGCTGTTTTTT; CDR3: CASIDSQGRVTGELFF; J: TRBJ2-2; size: few; D: .; V: TRBV12-3/TRBV12-4
DNA: TGTGCCAGCAGCTTAGAGCCAGCGGCGTCCTCCTACAATGAGCAGTTCTTC; CDR3: CASSLEPAASSYNEQFF; J: TRBJ2-1; size: .; D: .; V: TRBV7-9
DNA: TGTGCCAGCAGTTTCCCGGGACAGGGGGCATACGAGCAGTACTTC; CDR3: CASSFPGQGAYEQYF; J: TRBJ2-7; size: .; D: TRBD1; V: TRBV12-3/TRBV12-4
DNA: TGTGCCAGCAGCCGACTCGGTCCCAAAAACATTCAGTACTTC; CDR3: CASSRLGPKNIQYF; J: TRBJ2-4; size: few; D: .; V: TRBV12-3/TRBV12-4
DNA: TGTGCCAGCAGCCAAGTAGAGTGGACAGGGTTCAGCTTC; CDR3: CASSQVEWTGFSF; J: TRBJ2-1; size: few; D: TRBD1; V: TRBV3-1
DNA: TGTGCCAGCAGTGACAGGGACACCGGGGAGCTGTTTTTT; CDR3: CASSDRDTGELFF; J: TRBJ2-2; size: many; D: .; V: TRBV6-4
DNA: TGTGCCAGCAGCCAGCCCGACAGAACAACTAATGAAAAACTGTTTTTT; CDR3: CASSQPDRTTNEKLFF; J: TRBJ1-4; size: .; D: .; V: TRBV4-2
DNA: TGCAGTGCTCGGACCTCTGGAAACACCATATATTTT; CDR3: CSARTSGNTIYF; J: TRBJ1-3; size: many; D: .; V: TRBV20-1
DNA: TGCGCCAGCAGCTTGGAGTTGGGGGTAGCGGGAGGTAATGAGCAGTTCTTC; CDR3: CASSLELGVAGGNEQFF; J: TRBJ2-1; size: .; D: TRBD2; V: TRBV5-1
DNA: TGTGCCAGCAGTATTACAAGCGGGAGCACAGATACGCAGTATTTT; CDR3: CASSITSGSTDTQYF; J: TRBJ2-3; size: .; D: .; V: TRBV6-1
DNA: TGCGCCAGCAGCCTAGAGACAGGGGCTGTTGAAAAACTGTTTTTT; CDR3: CASSLETGAVEKLFF; J: TRBJ1-4; size: .; D: TRBD1; V: TRBV5-1
DNA: TGTGCCAGCAGCTCGCGACTAGCACTCAACACCGGGGAGCTGTTTTTT; CDR3: CASSSRLALNTGELFF; J: TRBJ2-2; size: many; D: TRBD2; V: TRBV27
DNA: TGTGCCAGCAGCTTAGCGGGACTAAGTAGCTCCTACAATGAGCAGGTCTTC; CDR3: CASSLAGLSSSYNEQVF; J: TRBJ2-1; size: .; D: TRBD2; V: TRBV7-8
DNA: TGTGCCACCAGCAGGGACAGGATGACCCCGTTGAACACTGAAGCTTTCTTT; CDR3: CATSRDRMTPLNTEAFF; J: TRBJ1-1; size: .; D: TRBD1; V: TRBV15
DNA: TGTGCCAGCAGTTTAGAGGAGGGGTCAGCCAAAAACATTCAGTACTTC; CDR3: CASSLEEGSAKNIQYF; J: TRBJ2-4; size: few; D: .; V: TRBV12-3/TRBV12-4
DNA: TGTGCCAGCAGTTACGGGGGCATTTACACAGATACGCAGTATTTT; CDR3: CASSYGGIYTDTQYF; J: TRBJ2-3; size: .; D: .; V: TRBV6-5
DNA: TGCAGTGCTAGACATATCACCTACAATGAGCAGTTCTTC; CDR3: CSARHITYNEQFF; J: TRBJ2-1; size: many; D: .; V: TRBV20-1
DNA: TGTGCCAGCAGCCCACAGCTGAGGACTCAGTTCTTC; CDR3: CASSPQLRTQFF; J: TRBJ2-1; size: many; D: .; V: TRBV7-2
DNA: TGTGCCAGCAGTGTGGGACTAGCGAGGGGAGGCACAGATACGCAGTATTTT; CDR3: CASSVGLARGGTDTQYF; J: TRBJ2-3; size: .; D: TRBD2; V: TRBV2
DNA: TGTGCCAGCAGCCATAGCGGGGGGGTTATGCATGATACGCAGTATTTT; CDR3: CASSHSGGVMHDTQYF; J: TRBJ2-3; size: few; D: TRBD2; V: TRBV5-6
DNA: TGCAGTGCTAGAGTCTTTTACGGGGACTCTGGGGCCAACGTCCTGACTTTC; CDR3: CSARVFYGDSGANVLTF; J: TRBJ2-6; size: few; D: .; V: TRBV20-1
DNA: TGTGCCAGCAGCTTAGAGGGAGGGGTTGGAGGCTCCTACAATGAGCAGTTCTTC; CDR3: CASSLEGGVGGSYNEQFF; J: TRBJ2-1; size: .; D: TRBD2; V: TRBV11-2
DNA: TGCAGTGCTAGAGATAGGTATTACGAGCAGTACTTC; CDR3: CSARDRYYEQYF; J: TRBJ2-7; size: .; D: .; V: TRBV20-1
DNA: TGTGCCAGGATCTGCGGGGTGGAGACAGATACGCAGTATTTT; CDR3: CARICGVETDTQYF; J: TRBJ2-3; size: .; D: .; V: TRBV24-1
DNA: TGCAGCGCACAAGGGGCCGGATTTCCCCAGCATTTT; CDR3: CSAQGAGFPQHF; J: TRBJ1-5; size: many; D: .; V: TRBV20-1
DNA: TGTGCCAGCTCAACTGACGGAGGTTCTGGAAATGAGCAGTTCTTC; CDR3: CASSTDGGSGNEQFF; J: TRBJ2-1; size: .; D: .; V: TRBV18
DNA: TGTGCCAGCAGCCTCAAACCCGCCGGGACAGGGGTCTCCCCGAGGTACAATGAGCAGTTCTTC; CDR3: CASSLKPAGTGVSPRYNEQFF; J: TRBJ2-1; size: .; D: TRBD1; V: TRBV4-2
DNA: TGTGCCATCAGTAGGACAGGGGAGGCGTCAGATACGCAGTATTTT; CDR3: CAISRTGEASDTQYF; J: TRBJ2-3; size: .; D: TRBD1; V: TRBV10-3
DNA: TGTGCCAGCAGTTACGCTCCGGACAGGGGGGACATTCAGTACTTC; CDR3: CASSYAPDRGDIQYF; J: TRBJ2-4; size: .; D: TRBD1; V: TRBV6-7
DNA: TGCAGCGCGACTAGCCGCTACAATGAGCAGTTCTTC; CDR3: CSATSRYNEQFF; J: TRBJ2-1; size: few; D: TRBD2; V: TRBV20-1
DNA: TGTGCCAGCAGCTTACACAGGGATGAGCAGTTCTTC; CDR3: CASSLHRDEQFF; J: TRBJ2-1; size: many; D: .; V: TRBV7-9